Included here is one TCR beta chain sequence, with context. With 1 base clipped from V and 10 bases from J, the junction kept 4 bases outside the gene matches. Germline CDR1 is MNHEY and CDR2 is SMNVEV (reference sequence). The CDR3 length is 14 residues. The sample comes from a study of blood T cell repertoires in COVID-19. On the study more broadly: Nucleic acid was either cDNA or gDNA, and it came from T cells, B-cell-depleted T cells, or PBMCs.

The assay was immunoSEQ multiplex PCR, and TCRdb's table has in-frame clones only and misses some. The sample carries some 190,000 clones, about 70% recorded once. The genes are TRBV27 and TRBJ1-6, with 7 nucleotides matching TRBD1. The source is a woman aged 45-59 years with active or convalescent COVID-19. The sample consisted of peripheral blood. The CDR3 spells CASSLYTGESPLHF. The DNA of the CDR3 is TGTGCCAGCAGTTTATACACAGGGGAATCACCCCTCCACTTT.